The rows below give T cell receptor beta chains drawn from one sample of a study of blood T cell repertoires in COVID-19. The protocol was immunoSEQ multiplex PCR, while the TCRdb copy is restricted to in-frame clones and leaves out a portion. This table has some 180,000 clones, around 83% appearing once. Sequenced material: PBMCs or T cells enriched from blood (not recorded which). These receptor sequences come from a man between 35 and 55 years old who had recovered from COVID-19. CDR3s include the opening cysteine and the closing phenylalanine or tryptophan. A D gene is named only where the DNA matches it firmly. Only part of the rows carry a size: once, few, many, or a class if the clone is expanded.

V	size	D	J	CDR3	DNA
TRBV7-9	NA	NA	TRBJ2-7	CASSLGMGPEQYF	TGTGCCAGCAGCTTAGGTATGGGGCCCGAGCAGTACTTC
TRBV27	NA	NA	TRBJ1-1	CASSLTGMTEAFF	TGTGCCAGCAGTCTCACAGGGATGACTGAAGCTTTCTTT
TRBV10-3	NA	TRBD1	TRBJ1-2	CAISDGTDGGYTF	TGTGCCATCAGTGATGGGACAGACGGGGGCTACACCTTC
TRBV25-1	NA	NA	TRBJ1-2	CASSPLGGNGDWGYTF	TGTGCCAGCAGTCCCCTGGGGGGGAATGGGGACTGGGGCTACACCTTC
TRBV7-2	NA	NA	TRBJ1-6	CASSPRPHSPLHF	TGTGCCAGCAGCCCGCGGCCTCATTCACCCCTCCACTTT
TRBV27	once	NA	TRBJ1-5	CASSTGRNQPQHF	TGTGCCAGCAGCACAGGGCGGAATCAGCCCCAGCATTTT
TRBV6-5	NA	TRBD1	TRBJ1-6	CASSSEQGANSPLHF	TGTGCCAGCAGTTCCGAACAGGGGGCAAATTCACCCCTCCACTTT
TRBV7-6	NA	NA	TRBJ2-1	CASSEPRAGRSYNEQFF	TGTGCCAGCAGCGAGCCTAGGGCGGGCCGCTCCTACAATGAGCAGTTCTTC
TRBV28	NA	TRBD1	TRBJ2-3	CASRDRFGTQYF	TGTGCCAGCCGGGACAGGTTTGGTACGCAGTATTTT
TRBV5-1	NA	NA	TRBJ2-5	CASSIAGMGETQYF	TGCGCCAGCAGCATCGCAGGGATGGGAGAGACCCAGTACTTC
TRBV5-1	NA	TRBD1	TRBJ2-5	CASSLGRGGEVETQYF	TGCGCCAGCAGCTTGGGCCGAGGGGGCGAGGTGGAGACCCAGTACTTC
TRBV6-1	NA	TRBD2	TRBJ2-1	CASSEVSGGADEQFF	TGTGCCAGCAGTGAGGTCAGCGGGGGGGCCGATGAGCAGTTCTTC
TRBV6-5	NA	TRBD1	TRBJ2-1	CASRGTGYNEQFF	TGTGCCAGCAGAGGGACAGGTTACAATGAGCAGTTCTTC
TRBV14	NA	NA	TRBJ2-7	CASSHEGYEQYF	TGTGCCAGCAGCCATGAGGGCTACGAGCAGTACTTC
TRBV5-8	NA	NA	TRBJ1-2	CASSVQDVYGYTF	TGTGCCAGCAGCGTACAGGACGTCTATGGCTACACCTTC
TRBV6-5	NA	NA	TRBJ1-3	CASSAAQGVQNTIYF	TGTGCCAGCAGCGCAGCGCAGGGCGTACAAAACACCATATATTTT
TRBV6-5	NA	NA	TRBJ1-5	CASSSIGGRNNQPQHF	TGTGCCAGCAGTTCCATCGGGGGAAGAAACAATCAGCCCCAGCATTTT
TRBV25-1	NA	NA	TRBJ2-1	CASSAVVGDNFTYNEQFF	TGTGCCAGCAGTGCCGTGGTAGGGGACAACTTTACCTACAATGAGCAGTTCTTC
TRBV9	NA	TRBD1	TRBJ2-7	CASSPRGWDRGGEQYF	TGTGCCAGCAGCCCCCGAGGTTGGGACAGGGGAGGCGAGCAGTACTTC
TRBV9	few	TRBD2	TRBJ2-3	CASSVLASGGAGDTQYF	TGTGCCAGCAGCGTGTTGGCTAGCGGGGGGGCAGGAGATACGCAGTATTTT
TRBV11-3	NA	TRBD1	TRBJ1-1	CASSQLDRADTEAFF	TGTGCCAGCAGCCAGCTGGACAGGGCGGACACTGAAGCTTTCTTT
TRBV7-6	NA	NA	TRBJ1-1	CASSLNADNLNTEAFF	TGTGCCAGCAGCTTAAACGCGGACAACCTGAACACTGAAGCTTTCTTT